The present entry profiles one TCR beta chain with its context. V gave up 5 bases and J gave up 0 bases, with 9 bases separating them. The CDR3 totals 14 residues. In germline, CDR1 is LGHNA, CDR2 YSLEER. The data were taken from a study of T-cell memory formation after mild COVID-19. Study information: Clustering of TCRs was largely donor specific.

In TCRdb, the 5' RACE reads were re-called with MiXCR into one record per CDR3 protein. The data show around 250,000 distinct CDR3 sequences, around 15% seen once. This TCR derives from a man aged 18 to 29 who had mild COVID-19 (a few samples of this study predate the infection). Cell type and time point are not known. Input material: PBMCs or a T cell subset sorted from them (not recorded which). V gene TRBV4-3 combines with J gene TRBJ2-3; D gene unclear. CDR3 nucleotides: TGCGCCAGCAGCACTACGAGTAGCACAGATACGCAGTATTTT. It encodes CASSTTSSTDTQYF.